This T cell receptor (beta chain) was found in a study of glioma-infiltrating T cells. Trimming removed 6 bases from V and 13 bases from J; junction bases left unmatched: 21. The CDR3 is 16 residues long. Germline V gives CDR1 MNHEY, CDR2 SMNVEV (reference sequence). Using RNA template, CDR3s of TCR alpha and beta were amplified with iRepertoire arm-PCR. A single record per CDR3 protein comes from TCRdb applying MiXCR to the multiplex PCR reads. The table has more than 350,000 distinct CDR3 sequences, less than 50% seen once. Sequenced input: glioma tissue, nonneoplastic brain tissue, or PBMCs (not recorded which). This sequence joins TRBV27 and TRBJ2-1, with 7 nucleotides matching TRBD2. This sequence was found in a human donor with low-grade glioma or glioblastoma, undergoing nonglioma brain surgery, or in good health (not recorded which). In DNA, the CDR3 is TGTGCCAGCAGCCCCTCACTAGCGCTCCTGGGAGAGACCCAGTTCTTC. The encoded protein is CASSPSLALLGETQFF.